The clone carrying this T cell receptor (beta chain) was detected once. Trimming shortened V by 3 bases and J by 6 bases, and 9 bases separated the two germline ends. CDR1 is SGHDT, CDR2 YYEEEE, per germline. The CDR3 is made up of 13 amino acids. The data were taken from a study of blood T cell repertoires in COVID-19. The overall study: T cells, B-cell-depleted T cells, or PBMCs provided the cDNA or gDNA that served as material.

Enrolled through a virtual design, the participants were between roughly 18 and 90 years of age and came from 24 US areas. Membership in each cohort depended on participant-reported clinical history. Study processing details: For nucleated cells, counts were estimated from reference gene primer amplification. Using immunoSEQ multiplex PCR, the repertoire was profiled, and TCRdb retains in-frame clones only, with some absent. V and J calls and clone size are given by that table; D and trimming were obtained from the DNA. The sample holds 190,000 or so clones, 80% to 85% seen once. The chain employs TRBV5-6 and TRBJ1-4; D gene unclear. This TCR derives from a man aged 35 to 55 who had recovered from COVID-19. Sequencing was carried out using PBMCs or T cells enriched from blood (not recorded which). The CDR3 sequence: CASSSGFDEKLFF. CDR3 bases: TGTGCCAGCAGCTCCGGTTTCGATGAAAAACTGTTTTTT.